Reported below is one T cell receptor (beta chain). 13 Jbeta primers and 60 Vbeta primers were used for the PCR. The data were produced by immunoSEQ multiplex PCR, yet TCRdb's version contains in-frame clones alone and is incomplete. The sample includes some 40,000 clones, approximately 57% of them seen just once. This sample is drawn from a study of cytomegalovirus exposure and HLA in healthy donors. The length of the CDR3 is 12 residues. From germline, CDR1 is MRHNA and CDR2 SNTAGT. V lost 7 bases to trimming and J lost 3 bases, with 10 bases between them. The sample comprised PBMCs. The TCR sequence derives from a man aged 55-75 years in good health and CMV-seropositive. The chain carries TRBV6-4 and TRBJ2-7; TRBD1 might be the D (6 bases). The CDR3 nucleotides read TGTGCCAGCAAAGGGACAAACTACGAGCAGTACTTC. Its protein is CASKGTNYEQYF.